The text below deals with one T cell receptor beta chain. Its antigen is undetermined. Trimming took 0 bases from V and 1 from J, leaving 10 bases between them. The CDR3 runs to 16 residues. In germline, CDR1 is SGHNT, CDR2 YYREEE (reference sequence). Assay used: immunoSEQ multiplex PCR; TCRdb lists only in-frame clones, some missing. There are roughly 120,000 clones in the sample; roughly 88% occur only once, and over 3% lies in the top ten. The data were obtained in a study of T cell responses to AZD1222 COVID-19 vaccine. Study outcomes and limitations: Donors were largely white British and mainly female; clonal diversity was possibly underestimated. Repertoires were obtained only post-peak T cell response. The CD4 TCRs associated with vaccination extended across spike and predominated at 160-218 and 743-854.

The material sequenced was peripheral blood, taken on day 0 of AZD1222 vaccination. The genes are TRBV5-4 and TRBJ2-2, with D possibly being TRBD1 (5 bases). This TCR was sampled from an adult in good health. In DNA form, the CDR3 reads TGTGCCAGCAGCTTGGGGGGCAGTCGGAACACCGGGGAGCTGTTTTTT. Its protein is CASSLGGSRNTGELFF.